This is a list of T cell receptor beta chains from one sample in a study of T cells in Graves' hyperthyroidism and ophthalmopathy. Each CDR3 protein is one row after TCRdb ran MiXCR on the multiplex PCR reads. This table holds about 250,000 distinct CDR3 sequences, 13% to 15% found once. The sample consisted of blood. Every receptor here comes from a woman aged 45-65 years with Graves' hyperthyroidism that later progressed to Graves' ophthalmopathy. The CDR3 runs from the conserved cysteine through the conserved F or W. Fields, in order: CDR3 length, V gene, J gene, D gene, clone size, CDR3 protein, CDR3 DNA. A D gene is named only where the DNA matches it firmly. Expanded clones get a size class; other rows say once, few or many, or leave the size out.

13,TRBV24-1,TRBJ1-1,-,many,CATSQQGYTEAFF,TGTGCCACCAGTCAACAGGGATACACTGAAGCTTTCTTT
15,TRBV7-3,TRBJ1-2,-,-,CASSPILGNFYGYTF,TGTGCCAGCAGCCCGATCCTGGGGAATTTCTATGGCTACACCTTC
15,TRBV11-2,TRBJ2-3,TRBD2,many,CASTFREGRTDTQYF,TGTGCCAGCACCTTCCGGGAGGGACGCACAGATACGCAGTATTTT
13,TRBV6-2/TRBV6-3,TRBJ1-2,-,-,CASSNGRNYGYTF,TGTGCCAGCAGTAACGGACGGAACTATGGCTACACCTTC
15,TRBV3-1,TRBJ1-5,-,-,CASSQDAGGNQPQHF,TGTGCCAGCAGCCAAGATGCAGGGGGCAATCAGCCCCAGCATTTT
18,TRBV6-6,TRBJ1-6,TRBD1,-,CASSYPRTGRSYNSPLHF,TGTGCCAGCAGTTACCCCCGGACAGGTCGCTCCTATAATTCACCCCTCCACTTT
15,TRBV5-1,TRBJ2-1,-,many,CASSPRVGSYNEQFF,TGCGCCAGCAGCCCTCGGGTAGGCTCCTACAATGAGCAGTTCTTC
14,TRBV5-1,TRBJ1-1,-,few,CASSLVAGSTEAFF,TGCGCCAGCAGCTTGGTGGCAGGTAGCACTGAAGCTTTCTTT
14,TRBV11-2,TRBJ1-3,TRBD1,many,CASSQGQGGNTIYF,TGTGCCAGCAGCCAAGGACAGGGTGGAAACACCATATATTTT
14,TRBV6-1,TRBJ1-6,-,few,CASHSEGPGSPLHF,TGTGCCAGCCACAGTGAGGGGCCAGGATCACCCCTCCACTTT
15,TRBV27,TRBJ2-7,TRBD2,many,CASRERDFPGEGQYF,TGTGCCAGCAGGGAAAGGGACTTTCCCGGGGAGGGGCAGTACTTC
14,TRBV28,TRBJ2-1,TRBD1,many,CASSGTGVWNEQFF,TGTGCTAGTTCCGGGACAGGGGTATGGAATGAGCAGTTCTTC
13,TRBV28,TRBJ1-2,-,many,CASSFRDGLGYTF,TGTGCCAGCAGTTTCCGGGACGGTCTCGGCTACACCTTC
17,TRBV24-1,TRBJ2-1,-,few,CATSDLEGAHGYNEQFF,TGTGCCACCAGTGATTTGGAGGGTGCCCACGGCTACAATGAGCAGTTCTTC
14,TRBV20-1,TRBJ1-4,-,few,CSAREYRADEKLFF,TGCAGTGCTAGAGAATACAGGGCGGATGAAAAACTGTTTTTT
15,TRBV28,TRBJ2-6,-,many,CASSLLGVGANVLTF,TGTGCCAGCAGTTTATTGGGGGTAGGGGCCAACGTCCTGACTTTC
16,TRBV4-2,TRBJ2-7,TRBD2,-,CASSQDYSGGVREQYF,TGTGCCAGCAGCCAAGATTATAGCGGGGGAGTTAGGGAGCAGTACTTC
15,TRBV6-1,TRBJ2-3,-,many,CASRLTRGSADTQYF,TGTGCCAGCAGGTTGACCAGAGGGTCAGCAGATACGCAGTATTTT
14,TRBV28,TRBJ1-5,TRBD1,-,CASSRRTGNQPQHF,TGTGCCAGCAGCCGTCGGACAGGTAATCAGCCCCAGCATTTT
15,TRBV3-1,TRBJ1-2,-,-,CASSQDQTGFWSYTF,TGTGCCAGCAGCCAAGACCAAACAGGGTTCTGGAGCTACACCTTC
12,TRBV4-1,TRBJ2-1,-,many,CAISDEGNEQFF,TGCGCCATCTCTGACGAAGGTAATGAGCAGTTCTTC
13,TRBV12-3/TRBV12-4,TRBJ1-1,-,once,CASSFGRDNEAFF,TGTGCCAGCAGTTTCGGCAGGGACAATGAAGCTTTCTTT
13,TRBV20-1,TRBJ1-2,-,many,CSASRGLSYGYTF,TGCAGTGCTAGTCGAGGGCTGAGCTATGGCTACACCTTC
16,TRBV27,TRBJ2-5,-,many,CASSLDLSSGQETQYF,TGTGCCAGCAGTTTAGATCTGTCCAGCGGCCAAGAGACCCAGTACTTC
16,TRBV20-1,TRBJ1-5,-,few,CSARDIAEYSNQPQHF,TGCAGTGCTAGAGATATTGCGGAGTATAGCAATCAGCCCCAGCATTTT
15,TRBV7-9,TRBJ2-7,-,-,CASSRGGDSSYEQYF,TGTGCCAGCAGCCGAGGCGGGGACAGTTCCTACGAGCAGTACTTC
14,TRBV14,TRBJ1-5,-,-,CASSQGDPGQPQHF,TGTGCCAGCAGCCAAGGAGATCCAGGTCAGCCCCAGCATTTT
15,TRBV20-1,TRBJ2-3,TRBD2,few,CSARLAGGPADTQYF,TGCAGTGCAAGACTAGCGGGAGGGCCGGCAGATACGCAGTATTTT
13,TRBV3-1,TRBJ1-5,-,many,CASSQEYYQPQHF,TGTGCCAGCAGCCAAGAATATTATCAGCCCCAGCATTTT
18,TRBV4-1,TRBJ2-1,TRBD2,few,CASSHSPGGTVTYNEQFF,TGCGCCAGCAGCCATTCCCCGGGAGGGACGGTCACCTACAATGAGCAGTTCTTC
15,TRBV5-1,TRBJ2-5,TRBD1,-,CASSLGGTDQETQYF,TGCGCCAGCAGCTTGGGGGGGACAGATCAAGAGACCCAGTACTTC
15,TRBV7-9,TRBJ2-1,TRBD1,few,CASSLATDRFDEQFF,TGTGCCAGCAGCTTAGCGACGGACAGGTTCGATGAGCAGTTCTTC
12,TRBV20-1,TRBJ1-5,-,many,CSASSGNQPQHF,TGCAGTGCTTCTTCAGGGAATCAGCCCCAGCATTTT
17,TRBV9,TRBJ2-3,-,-,CASSALASVHDTDTQYF,TGTGCCAGCAGCGCCCTGGCTAGCGTTCACGACACAGATACGCAGTATTTT
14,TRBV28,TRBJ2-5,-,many,CASRHHRVQETQYF,TGTGCCAGCAGACACCACAGGGTCCAAGAGACCCAGTACTTC
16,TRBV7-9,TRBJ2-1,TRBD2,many,CASSLVAGAPPLGQFF,TGTGCCAGCAGCTTAGTCGCGGGAGCCCCACCTTTAGGGCAGTTCTTC
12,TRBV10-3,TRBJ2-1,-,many,CAISEIGQAQFF,TGTGCCATCAGTGAGATTGGACAAGCGCAGTTCTTC
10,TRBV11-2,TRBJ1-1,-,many,CASSQEVAFF,TGTGCCAGCAGCCAAGAAGTGGCTTTCTTT
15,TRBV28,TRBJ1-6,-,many,CASSPLGIYNSPLHF,TGTGCCAGCAGTCCCCTGGGGATATATAATTCACCCCTCCACTTT
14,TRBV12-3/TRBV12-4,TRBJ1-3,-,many,CASTLAPYVDTIYF,TGTGCCAGCACCCTAGCCCCCTACGTGGACACCATATATTTT
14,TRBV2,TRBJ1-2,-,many,CASSDWGADYGYTF,TGTGCCAGCAGTGACTGGGGCGCCGACTATGGCTACACCTTC
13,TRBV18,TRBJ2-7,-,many,CASSPPRRYEQYF,TGTGCCAGCTCACCACCGCGGAGATACGAGCAGTACTTC
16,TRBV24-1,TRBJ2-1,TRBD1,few,CATSEPGTGSYNEQFF,TGTGCCACCAGTGAACCAGGGACAGGTTCCTACAATGAGCAGTTCTTC
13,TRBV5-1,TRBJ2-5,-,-,CASSAVPQETQYF,TGCGCCAGCAGCGCGGTCCCCCAAGAGACCCAGTACTTC
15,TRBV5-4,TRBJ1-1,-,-,CASSGLGGGNTEAFF,TGTGCCAGCAGCGGGTTGGGGGGCGGGAACACTGAAGCTTTCTTT
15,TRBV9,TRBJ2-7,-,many,CASSVGGTDSDEQYF,TGTGCCAGCAGCGTAGGTGGAACAGACTCGGACGAGCAGTACTTC